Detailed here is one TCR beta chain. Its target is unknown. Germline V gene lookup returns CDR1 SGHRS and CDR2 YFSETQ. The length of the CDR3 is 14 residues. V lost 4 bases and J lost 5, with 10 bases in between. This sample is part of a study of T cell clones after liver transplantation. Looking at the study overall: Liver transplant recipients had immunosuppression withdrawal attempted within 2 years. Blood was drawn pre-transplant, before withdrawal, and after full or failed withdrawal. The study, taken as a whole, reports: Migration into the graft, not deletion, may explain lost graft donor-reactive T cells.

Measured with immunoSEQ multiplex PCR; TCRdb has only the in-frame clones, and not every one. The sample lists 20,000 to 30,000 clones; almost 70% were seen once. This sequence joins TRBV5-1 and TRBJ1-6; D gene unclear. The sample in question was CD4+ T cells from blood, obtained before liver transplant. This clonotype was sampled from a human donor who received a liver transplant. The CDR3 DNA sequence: TGCGCCAGCAGCCCAGGACCGGATAATTCACCCCTCCACTTT. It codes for CASSPGPDNSPLHF.